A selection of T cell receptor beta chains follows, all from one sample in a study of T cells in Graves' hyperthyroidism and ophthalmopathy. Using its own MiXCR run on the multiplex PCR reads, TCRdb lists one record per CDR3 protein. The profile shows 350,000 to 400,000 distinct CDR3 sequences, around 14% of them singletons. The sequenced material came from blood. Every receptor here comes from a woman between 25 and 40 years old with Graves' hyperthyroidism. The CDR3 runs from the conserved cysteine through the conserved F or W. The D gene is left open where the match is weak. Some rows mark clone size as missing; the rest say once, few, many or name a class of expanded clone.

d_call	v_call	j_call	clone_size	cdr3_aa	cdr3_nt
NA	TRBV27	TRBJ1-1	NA	CTPFLIHPPRRTEAFF	TGTACCCCCTTTTTGATACATCCACCTCGTAGAACTGAAGCTTTCTTT
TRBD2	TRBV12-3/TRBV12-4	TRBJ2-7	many	CASSLTLAREQYF	TGTGCCAGCAGTTTAACACTAGCGAGGGAGCAGTACTTC
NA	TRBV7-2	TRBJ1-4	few	CASRSQGQSNEKLFF	TGTGCCAGCCGCTCTCAGGGGCAGAGTAATGAAAAACTGTTTTTT
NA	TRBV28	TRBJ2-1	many	CASSLFGLRGNEQFF	TGTGCCAGCAGTTTATTTGGGTTGAGGGGTAATGAGCAGTTCTTC
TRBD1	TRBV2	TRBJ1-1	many	CASKLTSPGQVPLTEAFF	TGTGCCAGCAAACTTACCTCTCCGGGACAGGTACCCTTAACTGAAGCTTTCTTT
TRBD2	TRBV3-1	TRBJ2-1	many	CASSSLSGTSGPRGSYNEQFF	TGTGCCAGCAGCTCTCTATCCGGGACTAGCGGCCCGAGGGGCTCCTACAATGAGCAGTTCTTC
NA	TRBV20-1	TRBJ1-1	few	CSADPGLRTEAFF	TGCAGTGCGGACCCCGGGCTTCGCACTGAAGCTTTCTTT
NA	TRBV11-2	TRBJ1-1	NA	CASSSQMNTEAFF	TGTGCCAGCAGTTCACAAATGAACACTGAAGCTTTCTTT
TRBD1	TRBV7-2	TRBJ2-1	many	CASSQDRGPNEQFF	TGTGCCAGCAGCCAGGACAGGGGGCCCAATGAGCAGTTCTTC
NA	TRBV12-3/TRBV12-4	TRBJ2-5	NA	CASSLRVALYF	TGTGCCAGCAGTTTACGAGTTGCCCTGTACTTC
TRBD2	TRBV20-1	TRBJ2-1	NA	CSAALLAGYYNEQFF	TGCAGTGCAGCCCTTCTAGCGGGATACTACAATGAGCAGTTCTTC
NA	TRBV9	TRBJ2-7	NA	CASSVSQGTSYEQYF	TGTGCCAGCAGCGTAAGTCAGGGTACTAGCTACGAGCAGTACTTC
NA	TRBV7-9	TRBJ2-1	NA	CASSLFPHNEQFF	TGTGCCAGCAGCTTGTTTCCCCACAATGAGCAGTTCTTC
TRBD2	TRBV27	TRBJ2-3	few	CASSSLAGRADTQYF	TGTGCCAGCAGCTCACTAGCGGGAAGGGCAGATACGCAGTATTTT
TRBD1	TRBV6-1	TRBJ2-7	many	CASSNLPGQGIYEQYF	TGTGCCAGCAGCAACCTTCCGGGACAGGGTATCTACGAGCAGTACTTC
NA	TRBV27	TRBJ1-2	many	CASSPTELYGYTF	TGTGCCAGCAGTCCGACGGAGCTCTATGGCTACACCTTC
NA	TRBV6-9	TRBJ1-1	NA	CASSYMSRSTEAFF	TGTGCCAGCAGTTACATGTCAAGGTCCACTGAAGCTTTCTTT
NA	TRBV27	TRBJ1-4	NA	CARPPPHKGTNEKLFF	TGTGCCAGACCCCCACCCCACAAGGGCACTAATGAAAAACTGTTTTTT
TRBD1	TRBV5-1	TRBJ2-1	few	CASSTGQGGRNEQFF	TGCGCCAGCAGCACGGGACAGGGGGGGAGGAATGAGCAGTTCTTC
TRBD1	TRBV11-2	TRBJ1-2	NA	CASSLASDRGLTGGYTF	TGTGCCAGCAGCTTAGCAAGTGACAGGGGCTTAACTGGTGGCTACACCTTC
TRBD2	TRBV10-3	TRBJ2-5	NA	CAISVDLAGVYLGLETQYF	TGTGCCATCAGTGTCGACCTAGCGGGAGTATACCTTGGGTTAGAGACCCAGTACTTC
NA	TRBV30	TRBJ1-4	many	CAWTVTNEKLFF	TGTGCCTGGACCGTAACTAATGAAAAACTGTTTTTT